These 31 T cell receptor beta chains were sequenced from one sample in a study of spatial heterogeneity in lung cancer. Time point specified: sample taken at primary tumor resection. Sequencing was performed on whole RNA extracted from tumor and nontumor lung tissue, or from frozen PBMC, and the material was left unsorted. Using its own MiXCR run on the 5' RACE reads, TCRdb lists one record per CDR3 protein. This table has around 40,000 distinct CDR3 sequences, roughly 6% appearing once. The input for sequencing was PBMCs, taken at surgery. These receptors were obtained from a male donor with early-stage non-small cell lung cancer.

In its sample, this clonotype was seen a few times. The V call is TRBV10-3, the J call TRBJ2-3; no firm D call. Germline lookup yields CDR1 ENHRY and CDR2 SYGVKD. The CDR3 covers 15 residues. Trimming shortened V by 2 bases and J by 2 bases, and 11 bases separated the two germline ends. CDR3 in DNA: TGTGCCATCAGTGAGGGGGATACCTCCACAGATACGCAGTATTTT. Translated, it gives CAISEGDTSTDTQYF.

Many counts were recorded for this clonotype. The gene calls are TRBV9 and TRBJ1-2; D is unresolved. The germline V gene encodes CDR1 SGDLS and CDR2 YYNGEE. The CDR3 sequence is 15 residues long. Deletions cut 1 base from V and 2 bases from J, with 12 bases between. In nucleotides, the CDR3 is TGTGCCAGCAGCGTATTAGGGATGTCAAACTATGGCTACACCTTC. Translating gives CASSVLGMSNYGYTF. Full variable domain (outside the CDR3, taken from reference TRBV9 and TRBJ1-2): DSGVTQTPKHLITATGQRVTLRCSPRSGDLSVYWYQQSLDQGLQFLIQYYNGEERAKGNILERFSAQQFPDLHSELNLSSLELGDSALYFCASSVLGMSNYGYTFGSGTRLTVV.

This clonotype is labeled as medium-sized. The chain couples TRBV5-1 to TRBJ1-4; D gene unclear. The CDR3 consists of 14 residues. Trimming removed 0 bases at V and 6 bases at J, with 9 bases between. CDR1 is SGHRS, CDR2 YFSETQ, per germline. The CDR3 DNA is TGCGCCAGCAGCTTGGGTCGTTACGATGAAAAACTGTTTTTT. Translated, it gives CASSLGRYDEKLFF.

Many counts were recorded for this clonotype. V usage is TRBV3-1 and J usage is TRBJ2-3; no clear D. V lost 2 bases, J lost 6 bases, and 3 bases lay in between. CDR1 and CDR2 (germline): LGHDT, YNNKEL (reference sequence). This CDR3 comprises 11 residues. CDR3 in DNA: TGTGCCAGCAGCCAATGGGATACGCAGTATTTT. Its translation is CASSQWDTQYF.

There are many counts of this clonotype. The chain links TRBV6-2 or TRBV6-3 to TRBJ2-3; TRBD1 matches 9 bases. Germline loops: CDR1 MNHEY, CDR2 SVGEGT. The CDR3 runs to 14 residues. J gave up 5 bases and V 7 bases, and 7 bases lay outside the gene matches. CDR3 DNA sequence: TGTGCCAGCAAAACAGGGGGCTGGGTAGATACGCAGTATTTT. This translates into CASKTGGWVDTQYF.

About this clonotype itself: A much larger clone lies one base from this, so it may be a read error. It is unclear where the CDR3 begins or ends on the DNA, so no DNA is shown, and the CDR3 is as TCRdb lists it. The chain uses TRBV5-6 and TRBJ2-3; TRBD1, the table's D call, was not compared with the DNA. The CDR3 comprises 15 residues, both ends counted. Germline CDR1 and CDR2: SGHDT and YYEEEE. CDR3 in amino acids: CASNFRGLSTDTQYF.

This clonotype appeared a few times. The rearrangement uses TRBV10-2 and TRBJ2-5; 10 bases fit TRBD2. Trimming removed 6 bases from V and 2 bases from J; junction bases left unmatched: 3. Per the germline V gene, CDR1 is WSHSY and CDR2 is SAAADI. The CDR3 has 14 amino acids. CDR3 residues: CASRFSGGQETQYF. In nucleotides, the CDR3 is TGCGCCAGCAGGTTTAGCGGGGGGCAAGAGACCCAGTACTTC.

This clonotype was detected many times. This chain links TRBV20-1 with TRBJ2-7; 8 bases map to TRBD1. V lost 3 bases, J lost 6 bases, and 13 bases stayed unmatched. Germline CDR1 DFQATT, CDR2 SNEGSKA (reference sequence). The CDR3 is 15 amino acids. CDR3 region: CSASRVYLGTGEQYF. The DNA of the CDR3 is TGCAGTGCTAGTAGGGTCTACCTGGGGACAGGCGAGCAGTACTTC.

This clonotype was detected ten times or more. The chain joins TRBV7-2 to TRBJ2-7; 12 positions agree with TRBD1. The germline V gene has CDR1 SGHTA and CDR2 FQGNSA. V dropped 6 bases and J dropped 4; count of bases not matched to a gene: 7. This CDR3 is 15 amino acids long. As DNA, the CDR3 is TGTGCCAGCAGTTTGGGACAGGGGGCGAGATACGAGCAGTACTTC. This sequence encodes CASSLGQGARYEQYF.

This clonotype has a count of ten or more. V and J are TRBV7-2 and TRBJ2-7, with 7 bases that match TRBD1. The CDR3 spans 16 residues. Germline CDR1 is SGHTA and CDR2 is FQGNSA. J lost 4 bases, V lost 5 bases, and 14 bases had no gene match. CDR3 DNA sequence: TGTGCCAGCAGCCCCGGTTCGGGCAGGGGGTCATACGAGCAGTACTTC. This gives the protein CASSPGSGRGSYEQYF.

This clonotype has a count of ten or more. The rearrangement links TRBV9 to TRBJ2-5, with 7 bases matching TRBD2. Per germline, CDR1 SGDLS and CDR2 YYNGEE. Losses at the gene ends were 1 base for V and 5 bases for J; bases not matched to a gene: 8. This CDR3 is 15 amino acids long. Written as DNA, the CDR3 is TGTGCCAGCAGCGTACACGCGGGAGTTGGTGAGACCCAGTACTTC. Translating gives CASSVHAGVGETQYF.

Comment on this clonotype: One base away lies a much larger clone, so this may be a sequencing read error. J is TRBJ1-6 and V is TRBV20-1, with 9 nucleotides matching TRBD1. CDR3 length: 16 residues. In germline, CDR1 is DFQATT, CDR2 SNEGSKA (reference sequence). The CDR3 region is CSARDGGQGPSSHLHF. DNA of the CDR3: TGCAGTGCTAGAGATGGGGGACAGGGCCCAAGTTCACACCTCCACTTT.

This clonotype showed up many times. J is TRBJ2-5 and V is TRBV3-1, with 10 bases aligning to TRBD2. V shed 6 bases, J shed 2 bases, and the junction held 9 bases outside the gene matches. Germline V lookup: CDR1 LGHDT, CDR2 YNNKEL (reference sequence). CDR3 length: 16 residues. CDR3 in amino acids: CASSISLAGGQETQYF. DNA of the CDR3: TGTGCCAGCAGTATATCCTTAGCGGGGGGACAAGAGACCCAGTACTTC.

Remarks on this clonotype: A much larger clone is a single base away; this may be a read error. It is likely a read error, because the conserved phenylalanine at the end of the CDR3 is missing. V usage is TRBV2 and J usage is TRBJ2-2, with 8 bases identical to TRBD1. This CDR3 is built from 15 residues. Germline CDR1 and CDR2: SNHLY and FYNNEI. Trimming cost V 3 bases and J 5 bases; bases outside gene matches: 5. CDR3 sequence reads: CASSEAGGRTGELFL. The DNA of the CDR3 is TGTGCCAGCAGTGAGGCAGGGGGCAGAACCGGGGAGCTGTTTCTT.

The table lists this clonotype with a few counts. The V call is TRBV5-1, the J call TRBJ2-6; 10 positions match TRBD1. Germline V gene data show CDR1 as SGHRS and CDR2 as YFSETQ. CDR3 length equals 18 residues. The junction had 5 bases not matched to a gene; V was cut back by 2 bases and J by 0 bases. CDR3 sequence reads: CASSFLRDRGSGANVLTF. DNA of the CDR3: TGCGCCAGCAGCTTCCTCCGGGACAGGGGCTCTGGGGCCAACGTCCTGACTTTC.

The sample holds a few counts of this clonotype. The chain links TRBV19 to TRBJ2-3; D is possibly TRBD2 (6 bases). V was shortened by 7 bases and J by 3 bases, with 11 bases between the two germline ends. Germline values: CDR1 LNHDA, CDR2 SQIVND (reference sequence). The length of the CDR3 is 13 residues. CDR3 loop: CASTLSGTDTQYF. The CDR3, as DNA: TGTGCCAGTACGCTTAGCGGAACAGATACGCAGTATTTT.

This clonotype was recorded many times. The CDR3 DNA is TGTGCCACCAGTGTGCAGGATGGTGTTCAGTACTTC. Encoded protein: CATSVQDGVQYF. The chain is built from TRBV24-1 and TRBJ2-4, with D uncertain. Germline V lookup: CDR1 KGHDR, CDR2 SFDVKD. The length of the CDR3 is 12 residues. Trimming pared 5 bases from V and 11 bases from J, leaving 12 bases between.

The CDR3 DNA sequence: TGTGCCAGCAGTGAAGCGTGGCGGGGACCCCGAGGCAATGAGCAGTTCTTC. This gives the protein CASSEAWRGPRGNEQFF. V and J are TRBV6-1 and TRBJ2-1, with a weak D call TRBD2 (6 bases). The CDR3 is 17 residues long. Per germline, CDR1 MNHNS and CDR2 SASEGT. The ends were cut back, 0 bases at V and 6 bases at J, with 18 bases in the middle.

The chain couples TRBV5-5 to TRBJ1-5, with 9 bases identical to TRBD1. The CDR3 has 16 amino acids. Germline V gene data show CDR1 as SGHKS and CDR2 as YYEKEE (reference sequence). Trimming took 2 bases from V and 7 from J; bases not matched to a gene: 10. The DNA of the CDR3 is TGTGCCAGCAGCTTTTTGTTACAGGGGGCTGGGCAGCCCCAGCATTTT. This codes for CASSFLLQGAGQPQHF.

This chain joins TRBV4-3 and TRBJ2-2; D gene uncertain. The V and J ends lost 3 bases and 4 bases respectively, with 12 bases between them. Per germline, CDR1 LGHNA and CDR2 YSLEER. The CDR3 loop spans 15 amino acids. CDR3 residues: CASSQGSVATGELFF. The CDR3 region has the DNA TGCGCCAGCAGCCAGGGATCGGTGGCCACCGGGGAGCTGTTTTTT.

In its sample, this clonotype was seen many times. This rearrangement joins TRBV28 to TRBJ1-4; D may be TRBD1 (5 bases). V dropped 1 base and J dropped 3 bases, with 9 bases sitting between them. CDR1 and CDR2 (germline): MDHEN, SYDVKM. The CDR3 covers 15 residues. The CDR3 loop reads CASSLLGPSNEKLFF. As DNA, the CDR3 is TGTGCCAGCAGTTTATTGGGGCCGTCTAATGAAAAACTGTTTTTT.

This clonotype was observed many times. CDR3 DNA: TGTGCCAGCAGCCCTGGGGTACAGGGTTACGAGCAGTACTTC. Encoded protein: CASSPGVQGYEQYF. The J gene is TRBJ2-7, the V gene TRBV4-2; weak D call: TRBD1 (6 bases). V dropped 4 bases and J dropped 4 bases, with 14 bases sitting between them. The germline V gene encodes CDR1 LGHNA and CDR2 YNFKEQ. The CDR3 is 14 amino acids.

This clonotype was observed a handful of times. The genes are TRBV6-5 and TRBJ2-1, with D uncertain. Germline V CDR1 and CDR2: MNHEY, SVGAGI. This CDR3 has 12 residues. The V and J ends lost 6 bases and 4 bases respectively, with 7 bases between them. The CDR3 DNA reads as TGTGCCAGCAGCACGGTTTACAATGAGCAGTTCTTC. This encodes CASSTVYNEQFF.

In its sample, this clonotype was seen many times. V is TRBV3-1 and J is TRBJ1-6, with TRBD1 matching over 9 bases. The CDR3 loop spans 16 amino acids. The junction had 7 bases not matched to a gene; V was cut back by 5 bases and J by 5 bases. CDR1 and CDR2 (germline): LGHDT, YNNKEL (reference sequence). As DNA, the CDR3 is TGTGCCAGCAGCTCGGACAGGGGTCCCAATAATTCACCCCTCCACTTT. It specifies CASSSDRGPNNSPLHF.

This clonotype came up many times. The chain carries TRBV27 and TRBJ1-4; D gene unclear. CDR1 and CDR2 (germline): MNHEY, SMNVEV (reference sequence). V dropped 8 bases and J dropped 6 bases, with 13 bases sitting between them. This CDR3 is 13 amino acids long. The DNA for the CDR3 is TGTGCCAGCGCTGAGGCGAGGGATGAAAAACTGTTTTTT. This gives the protein CASAEARDEKLFF.

This clonotype has a handful of counts. The rearrangement links TRBV7-9 to TRBJ1-2; tentatively, D is TRBD1 (5 bases). The germline V gene has CDR1 SEHNR and CDR2 FQNEAQ (reference sequence). V lost 5 bases and J lost 6, with 22 bases in between. This CDR3 contains 16 residues. The CDR3 DNA sequence: TGTGCCAGCAGCCCCCTAGGCGGACGGTTGGGGGATGGCTACACCTTC. Its translation: CASSPLGGRLGDGYTF.

This clonotype was picked up many times. The chain employs TRBV7-8 and TRBJ2-5; 11 bases map to TRBD1. Germline CDR1 and CDR2: SGHVS and FQNEAQ. With V trimmed by 0 bases and J by 5 bases, 2 bases remained unmatched. The CDR3 is 15 residues long. The CDR3 here is CASSLAGTGGETQYF. The DNA for the CDR3 is TGTGCCAGCAGCTTAGCCGGGACAGGGGGGGAGACCCAGTACTTC.

This clonotype has only a few counts. CDR3 in amino acids: CASSSSRGTQETQYF. The CDR3 DNA sequence: TGTGCCAGCAGCTCCAGCCGGGGGACCCAAGAGACCCAGTACTTC. V usage is TRBV5-4 and J usage is TRBJ2-5; D perhaps matches TRBD2 (6 bases). Germline CDR1 reads SGHNT; CDR2 reads YYREEE (reference sequence). The CDR3 runs 15 residues. Trimming cost V 3 bases and J 1 base, with 13 bases left between them.

This clonotype occurred many times. The chain uses TRBV9 and TRBJ1-1, with D possibly matching TRBD1 (5 bases). Trimming took 3 bases from V and 6 from J, leaving 12 bases between them. The CDR3 sequence is 13 residues long. CDR1 and CDR2 from the germline V gene are SGDLS and YYNGEE. Here the CDR3 DNA reads TGTGCCAGCAGCGAGGCAGGGAGACCTGAAGCTTTCTTT. It yields the protein CASSEAGRPEAFF.

This clonotype has more than one count but fewer than ten. This chain joins TRBV9 and TRBJ1-4; 9 bases fit TRBD1. CDR3 length: 19 residues. Germline V CDR1 and CDR2: SGDLS, YYNGEE. V gave up 3 bases and J gave up 7 bases; unmatched junction bases: 19. CDR3 DNA: TGTGCCAGCAGCGCCCAAGGGCCCTACAACAGGGGGCGCGGTGAAAAACTGTTTTTT. Its translation is CASSAQGPYNRGRGEKLFF.

J is TRBJ2-2 and V is TRBV28; 12 bases are shared with TRBD1. Germline V CDR1 and CDR2: MDHEN, SYDVKM. J gave up 5 bases and V 7 bases, and 8 bases lay outside the gene matches. This CDR3 has 16 amino acids. The CDR3 loop is CASTRGQGAPTGELFF. CDR3 bases: TGTGCCAGCACCCGGGGACAGGGGGCGCCTACCGGGGAGCTGTTTTTT. The complete variable domain, with remaining parts taken from reference TRBV28 and TRBJ2-2, reads DVKVTQSSRYLVKRTGEKVFLECVQDMDHENMFWYRQDPGLGLRLIYFSYDVKMKEKGDIPEGYSVSREKKERFSLILESASTNQTSMYLCASTRGQGAPTGELFFGEGSRLTVL.